This TCR beta chain was obtained from a study of CD4 T cells in relation to SARS-CoV-2 and coronaviruses. Study-wide context: Shared crossreactive spike epitopes were mapped to their HLA restriction.

The CDR3 runs to 16 residues. Germline V gives CDR1 SGHKS, CDR2 YYEKEE (reference sequence). V was clipped by 3 bases and J by 1 base; unmatched bases: 7. This clone came up once. Profiled with immunoSEQ multiplex PCR; TCRdb holds only in-frame clones, not every one. The profile shows tens of thousands of clones, just over 90% of them singletons. V is TRBV5-5 and J is TRBJ2-7; 10 bases line up with TRBD2. The source material was naive CD4+ T cells from PBMCs. Subset noted: naive CD4+ T cells isolated by negative enrichment. The receptor comes from an adult with COVID-19. CDR3 in amino acids: CASSSGTSVNSYEQYF. The CDR3, as DNA: TGTGCCAGCAGCTCGGGGACTAGCGTGAATTCCTACGAGCAGTACTTC.